This T cell receptor beta chain is drawn from a study of blood T cell repertoires in COVID-19 (TCRdb year 2020). Looking at the study overall: The collaborator samples originated in the United States, Italy and Spain and spanned the acute and convalescent phases of COVID-19. The material from the prospective study consisted of cDNA or gDNA derived from T cells, B-cell-depleted T cells, or PBMCs. Subjects who had been exposed to COVID-19, were actively infected with it, or had recovered from it provided the deeply sampled blood TCRbeta repertoires that made up the dataset. The repertoires were released in a freely available public database meant as a resource for research on the immune response to SARS-CoV-2. The samples were drawn from the first 160 participants of the ongoing ImmuneRACE study and from more than 1,000 subjects provided by 6 global collaborators. A de-identified subject ID, COVID-19 status, age in years and sex were almost always included in the sample metadata. Where HLA class I and class II types were available, the types were taken from metadata supplied by the sample provider, not from assay-based typing.

The collaborating institutions used their own protocols to collect whole blood in K2EDTA tubes. Collaborator samples were shipped for TCRbeta analysis as frozen whole blood, isolated PBMCs, or DNA extracted from either sample type. Regarding this clone: There is no known antigen for this receptor. No quality values exist for individual bases; no much larger clone is one base distant.

Findings and caveats that apply to the study as a whole: Clinical and demographic metadata were provided uncurated, with the amount varying by source and participant.

TCRbeta CDR3 regions were amplified from genomic DNA using the immunoSEQ Assay, a bias-controlled multiplex PCR. In the source study's methods: Nucleated cell counts per sample were estimated from amplification of reference gene primers within the assay. Sequence reads were collapsed and filtered to measure the absolute abundance of every unique TCRbeta CDR3 rearrangement. For each sample, productive Simpson clonality was calculated as the square root of Simpson's diversity index across productive rearrangements. Here the immuneACCESS table is served through TCRdb, limited to in-frame sequences with V and J called. Missing clones are a known gap in these copies; in checked studies unresolved V genes cover under half, and the rest lacks a known reason. For V, J and clone size, that table is used; D and trimming come from the DNA. The sample records 130,000 to 150,000 clones, more than 75% of which are singletons. The top ten hold approximately 4.6% of the sample.

Spanning cysteine to phenylalanine, the CDR3 consists of 17 amino acids. Only CDR3 DNA is held: 51 bases, read in frame from base 1. At the junction V is shortened by 5 bases and J by 0 bases; bases outside the gene matches: 8. CDR1 and CDR2, per the germline V gene, are SGHAT and FQNNGV. The TCR sequence derives from a human donor in a cohort sampled during active COVID-19. The receptor chain draws on TRBV11-2 and TRBJ2-1; 9 central nucleotides agree with TRBD2. The sample was peripheral blood. This receptor has the CDR3 CASSPGLASSSYNEQFF. The nucleotide sequence reads as follows: TGTGCCAGCAGCCCTGGACTAGCGAGTAGCTCCTACAATGAGCAGTTCTTC. Here the CDR3 is joined to the reference TRBV11-2 and TRBJ2-1 genes, and the full variable domain is: EAGVAQSPRYKIIEKRQSVAFWCNPISGHATLYWYQQILGQGPKLLIQFQNNGVVDDSQLPKDRFSAERLKGVDSTLKIQPAKLEDSAVYLCASSPGLASSSYNEQFFGPGTRLTVL.